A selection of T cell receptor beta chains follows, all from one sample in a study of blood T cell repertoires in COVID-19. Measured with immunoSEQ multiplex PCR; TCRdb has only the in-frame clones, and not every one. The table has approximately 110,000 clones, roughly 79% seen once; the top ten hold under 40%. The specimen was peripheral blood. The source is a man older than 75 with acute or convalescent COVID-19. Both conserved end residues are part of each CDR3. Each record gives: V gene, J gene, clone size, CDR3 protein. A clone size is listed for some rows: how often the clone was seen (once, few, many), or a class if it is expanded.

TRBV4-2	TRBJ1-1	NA	CASSPERYTEAFF
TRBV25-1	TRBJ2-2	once	CASSGIGAGELFF
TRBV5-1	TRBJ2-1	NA	CASSWGLAGEYNEQFF
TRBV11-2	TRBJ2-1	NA	CASSNRLAGGPGSTSEQFF
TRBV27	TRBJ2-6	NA	CASQKWRAGANVLTF
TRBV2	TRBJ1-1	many	CASSPGTGGTEAFF
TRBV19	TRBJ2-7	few	CASSDIGLAGEQYF
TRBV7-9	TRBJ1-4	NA	CASSLGTLVGATNEKLFF
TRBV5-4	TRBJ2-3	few	CASSLGSGRLTDTQYF
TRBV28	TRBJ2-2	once	CASSFPSGSNTGELFF
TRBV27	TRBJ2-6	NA	CASSPRGISGANVLTF
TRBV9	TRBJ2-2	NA	CASSVGLAGRGSTGELFF
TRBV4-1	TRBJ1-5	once	CASSPTGTGLNQPQHF
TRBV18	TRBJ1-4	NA	CASSPRGGRTNEKLFF
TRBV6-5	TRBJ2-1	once	CASRRTGGVNNEQFF
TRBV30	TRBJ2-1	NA	CAWRGGRKGQFF
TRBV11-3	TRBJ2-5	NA	CASSLGTGGETQYF
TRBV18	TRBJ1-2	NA	CASSPAGIWGYTF
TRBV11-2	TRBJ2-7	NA	CASTPRGQFHEQYF
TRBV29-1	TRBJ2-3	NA	CSVEILGATTDTQYF
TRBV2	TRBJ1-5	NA	CASRAGNSNQPQHF
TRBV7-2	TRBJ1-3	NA	CASSRTPGPSGNTIYF
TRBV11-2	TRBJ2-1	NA	CASSFLTSGPETYNEQFF
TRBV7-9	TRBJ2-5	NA	CASSLRTGQETQYF
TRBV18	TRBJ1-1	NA	CASSPPTGEAFF
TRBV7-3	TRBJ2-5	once	CASSLNRAGAETQYF
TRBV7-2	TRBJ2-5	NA	CASSFRDRGPETQYF
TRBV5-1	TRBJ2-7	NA	CASSTTAGSYEQYF
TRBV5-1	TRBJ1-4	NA	CASSRDRGTTNEKLFF
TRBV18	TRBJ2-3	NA	CASSPRSGSSTDTQYF
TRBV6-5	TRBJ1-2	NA	CASSRQGINYGYTF
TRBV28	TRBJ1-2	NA	CASSPANTGNNGYTF
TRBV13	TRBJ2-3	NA	CASSLPKRSDTQYF
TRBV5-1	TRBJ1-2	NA	CASSLITTGARGYTF
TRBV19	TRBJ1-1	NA	CASSMGNRGEAFF
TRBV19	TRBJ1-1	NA	CASSIRQGREPEAFF
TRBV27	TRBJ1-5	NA	CASSLDRYQPQHF